A single sample is the source of the 29 T cell receptor beta chains below, sequenced in a study of early T cells in non-severe SARS-CoV-2 infection. TCRdb reprocessed the 5' RACE reads with MiXCR, giving one entry per CDR3 protein. The sample comprises approximately 66,000 distinct CDR3 sequences, about 13% of which are singletons, and roughly 5% rests with the top ten. Sequencing input: whole blood. The receptor source for this set is an adult who was a healthcare worker with PCR-confirmed SARS-CoV-2 infection or an uninfected control (not recorded which).

This clonotype appeared a few times. The rearrangement joins TRBV10-3 to TRBJ2-6, with D possibly being TRBD1 (5 bases). The germline V gene encodes CDR1 ENHRY and CDR2 SYGVKD. Trimming took 10 bases from V and 0 from J, leaving 10 bases between them. The CDR3 covers 14 residues. CDR3 DNA sequence: TGTGCCACCAGGACACTCTCTGGGGCCAACGTCCTGACTTTC. As protein: CATRTLSGANVLTF.

Concerning this clonotype: Possible read error: a much larger clone is one base away. The J gene is TRBJ1-2, the V gene TRBV12-3 or TRBV12-4; 9 nucleotides match TRBD1. This CDR3 region has 14 residues. CDR3 in DNA: TGTGCCAACAGTCCCGGACAGGGGATCTATGGCTACACCTTC. Its translation is CANSPGQGIYGYTF.

This clonotype was seen more than once but under ten times. The chain is built from TRBV12-3 or TRBV12-4 and TRBJ1-1; a weak D match, TRBD1 (5 bases). V dropped 7 bases and J dropped 7 bases, with 13 bases sitting between them. CDR3 length: 12 amino acids. The CDR3 region is CASTFWGGEAFF. DNA for the CDR3: TGTGCCAGCACCTTCTGGGGGGGTGAAGCTTTCTTT.

This clonotype appeared many times. The chain is built from TRBV5-4 and TRBJ1-1, with D uncertain. The CDR3 has 14 residues. The germline gives CDR1 SGHNT, CDR2 YYREEE (reference sequence). V was cut by 4 bases and J by 0 bases, with 10 bases left in between. The CDR3 loop is CASSTEHMNTEAFF. The CDR3 DNA follows: TGTGCCAGCAGCACGGAGCACATGAACACTGAAGCTTTCTTT. The whole variable domain, filled in from reference TRBV5-4 and TRBJ1-1, reads ETGVTQSPTHLIKTRGQQVTLRCSSQSGHNTVSWYQQALGQGPQFIFQYYREEENGRGNFPPRFSGLQFPNYSSELNVNALELDDSALYLCASSTEHMNTEAFFGQGTRLTVV.

This clonotype has at least ten counts. The chain links TRBV7-9 to TRBJ2-4; maybe TRBD2 (6 bases). Per the germline V gene, CDR1 is SEHNR and CDR2 is FQNEAQ (reference sequence). Between the trimmed V and J ends, which lost 2 bases and 14 bases, there was a span of 16 bases. The CDR3 length is 13 residues. CDR3 sequence: CASSLFEEGRKYF. The CDR3 nucleotides are TGTGCCAGCAGCTTATTCGAGGAGGGCAGGAAGTACTTC.

This clonotype was seen repeatedly, ten times or more. The rearrangement uses TRBV20-1 and TRBJ2-1; TRBD2 might be the D (6 bases). Trimming left V 0 bases short and J 8 bases short, with 17 bases between. Germline V CDR1 and CDR2: DFQATT, SNEGSKA (reference sequence). The length of the CDR3 is 15 residues. The CDR3 region has the DNA TGCAGTGCTAGAGAATTGAGGGAGACTAGGTATGAGCAGTTCTTC. This sequence encodes CSARELRETRYEQFF.

The chain couples TRBV19 to TRBJ1-5, with 10 bases that match TRBD1. This CDR3 has 17 amino acids. V gave up 9 bases and J gave up 0 bases; unmatched junction bases: 11. CDR1 and CDR2 (germline): LNHDA, SQIVND (reference sequence). DNA of the CDR3: TGTGCCAGCGACCCCGGGACAGGGGCGACTAGCAATCAGCCCCAGCATTTT. It translates to CASDPGTGATSNQPQHF.

This clonotype has a count of ten or more. The J gene is TRBJ2-2, the V gene TRBV5-4, with D tentatively TRBD1 (5 bases). The CDR3 has 14 residues. V lost 4 bases and J 4 bases, leaving 11 bases between the germline ends. Germline V lookup: CDR1 SGHNT, CDR2 YYREEE (reference sequence). The CDR3 DNA follows: TGTGCCAGCAGCAGTGTGCAGGGCACCGGGGAGCTGTTTTTT. Translation: CASSSVQGTGELFF.

The chain recombines TRBV9 with TRBJ2-1, with TRBD2 matching 7 bases. Germline CDR1 is SGDLS and CDR2 is YYNGEE. The V segment lost 0 bases and the J segment 5 bases; nucleotides outside the gene matches: 5. This CDR3 spans 15 amino acids. CDR3 coding DNA: TGTGCCAGCAGCGTAGCGGGAGGCGGGCACAATGAGCAGTTCTTC. It is translated as CASSVAGGGHNEQFF.

This clonotype has at least ten counts. The chain links TRBV7-9 to TRBJ2-5; D gene unclear. The CDR3 consists of 13 residues. Trimming removed 5 bases from V and 5 bases from J, with 12 bases in between. The germline V gene has CDR1 SEHNR and CDR2 FQNEAQ (reference sequence). CDR3 sequence reads: CASSPTVVETQYF. In nucleotides, the CDR3 is TGTGCCAGCAGCCCGACGGTGGTCGAGACCCAGTACTTC.

Notes on this clonotype: This clone may be a read error of a much larger clone one base away. The genes are TRBV10-3 and TRBJ2-2; 9 bases are a match to TRBD2. CDR1 is ENHRY, CDR2 SYGVKD, per germline. The CDR3 spans 16 residues. V shed 3 bases and J 2 bases; nucleotides not matched to a gene: 4. The CDR3 sequence is CAISDSGSPNTGELFF. In DNA, the CDR3 is TGTGCCATCAGTGATAGCGGGAGTCCCAACACCGGGGAGCTGTTTTTT.

The chain recombines TRBV27 with TRBJ1-2; D call uncertain. CDR3 length: 14 amino acids. Trimming pared 1 base from V and 5 bases from J, leaving 11 bases between. Germline lookup yields CDR1 MNHEY and CDR2 SMNVEV (reference sequence). The chain's CDR3 is CASSLYQQGYGYTF. The DNA for the CDR3 is TGTGCCAGCAGTTTATATCAACAAGGATATGGCTACACCTTC.

Comments on this clonotype: A single base separates this from a much larger clone, so it may be a read error. The chain uses TRBV30 and TRBJ2-2, with 7 bases that match TRBD1. CDR1 is GTSNPN, CDR2 SVGIG, per germline (reference sequence). There are 14 residues in the CDR3. CDR3 bases: TGTGCCTGGGCCCCGGGACAGTACACCGGGGAGCCGTTTTTT. Its translation: CAWAPGQYTGEPFF.

This clonotype has just a few counts. The chain uses TRBV12-3 or TRBV12-4 and TRBJ2-1; weak D call: TRBD1 (6 bases). The CDR3 is 16 residues long. The V and J ends lost 2 bases and 2 bases respectively, with 13 bases between them. Here the CDR3 reads CASSLTGIWAYNEQFF. Written as DNA, the CDR3 is TGTGCCAGCAGTTTAACAGGGATCTGGGCCTACAATGAGCAGTTCTTC.

This clonotype was detected many times. In DNA form, the CDR3 reads TGTGCCAGCAGGCACTATTCGAACACCGGGGAGCTGTTTTTT. It encodes CASRHYSNTGELFF. The chain links TRBV11-3 to TRBJ2-2, with no clear D. This CDR3 is 14 amino acids long. Germline-derived CDR1 and CDR2 are SGHNT and YENEEA. Trimming removed 6 bases from V and 0 bases from J, with 8 bases in between.

The rearrangement links TRBV3-1 to TRBJ2-7; 7 bases align to TRBD2. V lost 1 base to trimming and J lost 4 bases; unmatched junction nucleotides: 1. The CDR3 is 13 amino acids. Germline V CDR1 and CDR2: LGHDT, YNNKEL (reference sequence). The CDR3 loop reads CASSQAGGYEQYF. The CDR3 coding sequence is TGTGCCAGCAGCCAAGCGGGGGGATACGAGCAGTACTTC.

This clonotype occurred many times. The chain links TRBV5-4 to TRBJ1-2; possible D gene TRBD1, 5 bases. The germline gives CDR1 SGHNT, CDR2 YYREEE (reference sequence). The CDR3 has 13 amino acids. The V gene lost 4 bases and the J gene lost 5 bases, with 12 bases spanning the gap. The CDR3 loop is CASSPGAQYGYTF. The CDR3 DNA reads TGTGCCAGCAGCCCTGGGGCCCAGTATGGCTACACCTTC.

Only a few counts were recorded for this clonotype. V and J are TRBV6-2 or TRBV6-3 and TRBJ2-4, with 7 bases fitting TRBD1. Germline CDR1 and CDR2: MNHEY and SVGEGT. The CDR3 spans 21 residues. V was pared by 2 bases and J by 0 bases, with 19 bases of the junction left unmatched. CDR3 region: CASSYRRQDRTKPIAKNIQYF. As DNA, the CDR3 is TGTGCCAGCAGTTACAGGCGACAGGACAGGACCAAACCGATAGCCAAAAACATTCAGTACTTC.

In this sample, this clonotype turned up many times. This chain uses TRBV27 with TRBJ1-1, with D maybe TRBD1 (5 bases). The CDR3 runs to 14 residues. V lost 6 bases and J lost 4, with 15 bases in between. Germline V gene sequence: CDR1 MNHEY, CDR2 SMNVEV (reference sequence). This CDR3 reads CASSSGGAFTEAFF. The CDR3 nucleotides are TGTGCCAGCAGCTCGGGGGGTGCGTTCACTGAAGCTTTCTTT.

In its sample, this clonotype was seen a few times. This rearrangement joins TRBV9 to TRBJ1-1; no definite D call. This CDR3 contains 15 residues. V lost 2 bases and J 10 bases, leaving 21 bases between the germline ends. From germline, CDR1 is SGDLS and CDR2 YYNGEE. The CDR3 reads CASSVSQGLVSGAFF. The CDR3 nucleotides read TGTGCCAGCAGCGTTAGCCAAGGTCTTGTGTCAGGAGCTTTCTTT.

This clonotype was seen repeatedly, ten times or more. The CDR3 reads CASSQDTDTQYF. In DNA, the CDR3 is TGTGCCAGCAGCCAGGACACAGATACGCAGTATTTT. The chain combines TRBV3-1 with TRBJ2-3, with unresolved D. Germline lookup yields CDR1 LGHDT and CDR2 YNNKEL (reference sequence). The CDR3 runs to 12 residues. The V and J ends lost 3 bases and 2 bases respectively, with 3 bases between them.

The table lists this clonotype with many counts. The chain combines TRBV18 with TRBJ2-6; D is uncertain. The V end was cut by 0 bases, the J end by 1 base, with 7 bases between. Germline V gene sequence: CDR1 KGHSH, CDR2 LQKENI. The CDR3 runs 16 residues. CDR3 nucleotide sequence: TGTGCCAGCTCACCACCGTATCGATCTGGGGCCAACGTCCTGACTTTC. This gives the protein CASSPPYRSGANVLTF.

This clonotype was detected ten times or more. V is TRBV7-9 and J is TRBJ2-2; D unresolved. V lost 5 bases to trimming and J lost 2 bases, with 9 bases between them. CDR1 is SEHNR and CDR2 is FQNEAQ in the germline V gene (reference sequence). The CDR3 has 14 residues. The DNA for the CDR3 is TGTGCCAGCAGCATGGTTGGAAACACCGGGGAGCTGTTTTTT. It translates to CASSMVGNTGELFF.

Ten or more counts support this clonotype. The V call is TRBV30, the J call TRBJ1-5; tentatively, D is TRBD1 (6 bases). This CDR3 comprises 15 residues. Deletions cut 3 bases from V and 0 bases from J, with 12 bases between. CDR1 is GTSNPN, CDR2 SVGIG, per germline (reference sequence). CDR3 sequence reads: CAWRMGANSNQPQHF. CDR3 nucleotides: TGTGCCTGGAGAATGGGGGCCAATAGCAATCAGCCCCAGCATTTT.

V usage is TRBV7-9 and J usage is TRBJ1-1; D possibly corresponds to TRBD1 (6 bases). Per the germline V gene, CDR1 is SEHNR and CDR2 is FQNEAQ (reference sequence). V was trimmed by 5 bases and J by 1 base, leaving 11 bases between them. This CDR3 contains 14 residues. Here the CDR3 reads CASSVRQANTEAFF. CDR3 bases: TGTGCCAGCAGCGTCCGACAGGCGAACACTGAAGCTTTCTTT.

The sample holds a few counts of this clonotype. The chain couples TRBV3-1 to TRBJ2-5; D remains ambiguous. CDR3 length: 17 residues. V was clipped by 1 base and J by 4 bases, with 19 bases between them. The germline V gene encodes CDR1 LGHDT and CDR2 YNNKEL (reference sequence). CDR3 nucleotide sequence: TGTGCCAGCAGCCAAGGGCTAAGTGCCCAAGTGGGAGAGACCCAGTACTTC. Translated: CASSQGLSAQVGETQYF.

In its sample, this clonotype was seen a few times. The rearrangement uses TRBV5-1 and TRBJ2-2; 11 positions match TRBD2. Germline V CDR1 and CDR2: SGHRS, YFSETQ. V trimming: 4 bases; J trimming: 3 bases; junction bases outside the gene matches: 2. The CDR3 contains 15 residues. The CDR3 is CASSGGLADTGELFF. CDR3 nucleotide sequence: TGCGCCAGCAGCGGGGGACTAGCGGACACCGGGGAGCTGTTTTTT.

This CDR3 reads CASSPLHGGNYGYTF. The CDR3 DNA sequence: TGTGCCAGCAGTCCCTTACATGGGGGAAACTATGGCTACACCTTC. V usage is TRBV12-3 or TRBV12-4 and J usage is TRBJ1-2, with D maybe TRBD1 (5 bases). The V end was cut by 5 bases, the J end by 2 bases, with 15 bases between. The length of the CDR3 is 15 residues.

As for this clonotype: This sequence may be a read error, since a much larger clone differs from it by one base. The chain employs TRBV5-1 and TRBJ1-2, with TRBD1 matching 7 bases. The germline CDR1 and CDR2 sequences are SGHRS and YFSETQ. The CDR3 has 15 amino acids. Trimming at V came to 4 bases and at J to 6 bases, leaving 12 bases not matched to a gene. The CDR3 protein is CASSREGAWDHGYTF. The CDR3 DNA is TGCGCCAGCAGCAGGGAGGGGGCCTGGGACCATGGCTACACCTTC.